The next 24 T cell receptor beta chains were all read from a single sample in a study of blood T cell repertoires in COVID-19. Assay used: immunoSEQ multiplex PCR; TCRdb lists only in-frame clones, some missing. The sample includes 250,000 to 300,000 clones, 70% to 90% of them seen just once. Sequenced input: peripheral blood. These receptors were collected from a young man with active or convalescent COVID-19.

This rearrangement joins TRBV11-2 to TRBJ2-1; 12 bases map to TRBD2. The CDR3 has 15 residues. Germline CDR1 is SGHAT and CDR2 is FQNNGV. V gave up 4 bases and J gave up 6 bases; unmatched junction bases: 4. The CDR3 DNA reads TGTGCCAGCAGCTACGCTAGCGGGAGGGCCAATGAGCAGTTCTTC. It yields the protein CASSYASGRANEQFF.

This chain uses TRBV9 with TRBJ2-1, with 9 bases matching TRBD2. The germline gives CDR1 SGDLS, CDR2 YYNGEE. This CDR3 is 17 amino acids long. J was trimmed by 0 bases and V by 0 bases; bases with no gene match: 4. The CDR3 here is CASSVGLAASSYNEQFF. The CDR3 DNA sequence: TGTGCCAGCAGCGTAGGACTAGCGGCAAGCTCCTACAATGAGCAGTTCTTC.

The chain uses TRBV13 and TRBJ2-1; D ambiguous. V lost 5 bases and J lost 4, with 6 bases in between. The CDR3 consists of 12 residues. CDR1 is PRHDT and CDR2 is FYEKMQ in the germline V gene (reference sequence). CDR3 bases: TGTGCCAGCAGCACTAATTACAATGAGCAGTTCTTC. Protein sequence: CASSTNYNEQFF.

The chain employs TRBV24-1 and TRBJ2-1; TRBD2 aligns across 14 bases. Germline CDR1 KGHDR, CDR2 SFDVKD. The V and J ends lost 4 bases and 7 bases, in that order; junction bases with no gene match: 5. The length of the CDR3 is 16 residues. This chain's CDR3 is CATSDTTSGGGNEQFF. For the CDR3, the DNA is TGTGCCACCAGTGACACGACTAGCGGGGGGGGGAATGAGCAGTTCTTC.

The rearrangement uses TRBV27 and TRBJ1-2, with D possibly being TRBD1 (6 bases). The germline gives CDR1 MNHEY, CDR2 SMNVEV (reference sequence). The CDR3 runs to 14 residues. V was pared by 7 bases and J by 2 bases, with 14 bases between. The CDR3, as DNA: TGTGCCAGCACCCAGCCCGGGACAAACTATGGCTACACCTTC. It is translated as CASTQPGTNYGYTF.

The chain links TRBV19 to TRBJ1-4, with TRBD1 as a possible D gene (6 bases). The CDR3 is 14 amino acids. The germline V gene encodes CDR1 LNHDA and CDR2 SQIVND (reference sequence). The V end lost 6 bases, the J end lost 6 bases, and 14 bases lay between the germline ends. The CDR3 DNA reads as TGTGCCAGTAGGTCCGGGACACAGGATGAAAAACTGTTTTTT. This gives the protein CASRSGTQDEKLFF.

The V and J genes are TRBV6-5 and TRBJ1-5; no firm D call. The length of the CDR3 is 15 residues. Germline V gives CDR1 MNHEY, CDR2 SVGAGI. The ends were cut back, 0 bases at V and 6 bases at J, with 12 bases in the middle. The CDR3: CASSYSADFSQPQHF. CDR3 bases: TGTGCCAGCAGTTACTCAGCGGATTTCTCTCAGCCCCAGCATTTT.

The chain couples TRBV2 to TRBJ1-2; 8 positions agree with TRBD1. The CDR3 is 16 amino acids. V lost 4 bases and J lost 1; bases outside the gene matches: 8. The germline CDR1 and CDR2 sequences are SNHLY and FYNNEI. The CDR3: CASSVRRTGINYGYTF. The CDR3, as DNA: TGTGCCAGCAGTGTTAGACGGACAGGGATTAACTATGGCTACACCTTC.

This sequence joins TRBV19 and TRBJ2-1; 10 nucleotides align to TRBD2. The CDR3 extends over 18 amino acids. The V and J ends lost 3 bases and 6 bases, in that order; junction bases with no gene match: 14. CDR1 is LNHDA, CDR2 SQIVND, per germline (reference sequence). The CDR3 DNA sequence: TGTGCCAGTAGTATTGTCTCAGTTTCTAGCGGGAGACTCAATGAGCAGTTCTTC. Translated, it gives CASSIVSVSSGRLNEQFF. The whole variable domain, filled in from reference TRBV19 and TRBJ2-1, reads DGGITQSPKYLFRKEGQNVTLSCEQNLNHDAMYWYRQDPGQGLRLIYYSQIVNDFQKGDIAEGYSVSREKKESFPLTVTSAQKNPTAFYLCASSIVSVSSGRLNEQFFGPGTRLTVL.

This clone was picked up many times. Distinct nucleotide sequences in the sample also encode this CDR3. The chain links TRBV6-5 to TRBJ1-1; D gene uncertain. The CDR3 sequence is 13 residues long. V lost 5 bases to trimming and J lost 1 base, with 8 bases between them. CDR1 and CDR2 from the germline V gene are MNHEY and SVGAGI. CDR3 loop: CASSPRENTEAFF. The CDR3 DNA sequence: TGTGCCAGCAGTCCCCGGGAGAACACTGAAGCTTTCTTT.

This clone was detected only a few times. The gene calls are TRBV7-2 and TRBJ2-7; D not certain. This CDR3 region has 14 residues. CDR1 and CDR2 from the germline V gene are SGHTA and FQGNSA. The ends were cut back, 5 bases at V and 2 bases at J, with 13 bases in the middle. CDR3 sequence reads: CASSNNRVAYEQYF. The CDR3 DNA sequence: TGTGCCAGCAGCAACAACCGGGTAGCCTACGAGCAGTACTTC.

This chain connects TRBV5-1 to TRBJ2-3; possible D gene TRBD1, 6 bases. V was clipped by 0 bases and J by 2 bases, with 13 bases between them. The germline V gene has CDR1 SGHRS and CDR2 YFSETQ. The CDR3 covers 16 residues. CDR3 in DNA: TGCGCCAGCAGCTTGGATGCAGGGGCCATCACAGATACGCAGTATTTT. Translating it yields CASSLDAGAITDTQYF.

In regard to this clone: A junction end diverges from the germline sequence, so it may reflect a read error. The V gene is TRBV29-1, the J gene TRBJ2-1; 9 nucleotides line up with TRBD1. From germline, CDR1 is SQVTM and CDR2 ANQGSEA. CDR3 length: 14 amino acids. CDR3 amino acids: CSVEDRGSYNEQFF. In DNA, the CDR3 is TGCAGCGTCGAAGACAGGGGGAGCTACAATGAGCAGTTCTTC.

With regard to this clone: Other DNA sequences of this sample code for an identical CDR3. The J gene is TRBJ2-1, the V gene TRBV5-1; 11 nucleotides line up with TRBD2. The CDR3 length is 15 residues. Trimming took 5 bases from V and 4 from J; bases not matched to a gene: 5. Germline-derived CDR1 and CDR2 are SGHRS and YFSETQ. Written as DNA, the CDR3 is TGCGCCAGCAGTCCAACTAGCGGGGGTTACAATGAGCAGTTCTTC. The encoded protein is CASSPTSGGYNEQFF.

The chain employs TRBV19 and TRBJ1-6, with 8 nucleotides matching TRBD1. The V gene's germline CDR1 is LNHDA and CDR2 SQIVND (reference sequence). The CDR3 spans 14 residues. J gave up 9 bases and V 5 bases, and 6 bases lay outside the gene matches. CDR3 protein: CASSVTGGGSPLHF. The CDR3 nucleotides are TGTGCCAGTAGTGTTACAGGGGGTGGTTCACCCCTCCACTTT. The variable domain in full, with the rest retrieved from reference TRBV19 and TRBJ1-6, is DGGITQSPKYLFRKEGQNVTLSCEQNLNHDAMYWYRQDPGQGLRLIYYSQIVNDFQKGDIAEGYSVSREKKESFPLTVTSAQKNPTAFYLCASSVTGGGSPLHFGNGTRLTVT.

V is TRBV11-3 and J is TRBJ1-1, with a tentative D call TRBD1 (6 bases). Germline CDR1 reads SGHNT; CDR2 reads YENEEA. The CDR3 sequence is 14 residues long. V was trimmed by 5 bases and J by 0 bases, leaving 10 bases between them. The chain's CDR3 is CASSGTGLNTEAFF. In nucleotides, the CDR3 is TGTGCCAGCAGCGGAACAGGGTTGAACACTGAAGCTTTCTTT.

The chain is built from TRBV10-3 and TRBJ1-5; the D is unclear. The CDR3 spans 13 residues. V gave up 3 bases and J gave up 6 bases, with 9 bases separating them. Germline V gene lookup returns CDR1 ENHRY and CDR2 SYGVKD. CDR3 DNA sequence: TGTGCCATCAGTGACCGGGCGGGTCAGCCCCAGCATTTT. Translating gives CAISDRAGQPQHF.

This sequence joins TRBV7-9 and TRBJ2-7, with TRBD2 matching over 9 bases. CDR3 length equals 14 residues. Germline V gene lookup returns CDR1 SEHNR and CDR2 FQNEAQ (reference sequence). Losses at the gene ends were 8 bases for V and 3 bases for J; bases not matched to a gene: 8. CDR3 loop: CASSKTSGFYEQYF. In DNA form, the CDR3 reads TGTGCCAGCTCCAAGACTAGCGGATTCTACGAGCAGTACTTC. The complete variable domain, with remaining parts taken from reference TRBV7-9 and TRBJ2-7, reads DTGVSQNPRHKITKRGQNVTFRCDPISEHNRLYWYRQTLGQGPEFLTYFQNEAQLEKSRLLSDRFSAERPKGSFSTLEIQRTEQGDSAMYLCASSKTSGFYEQYFGPGTRLTVT.

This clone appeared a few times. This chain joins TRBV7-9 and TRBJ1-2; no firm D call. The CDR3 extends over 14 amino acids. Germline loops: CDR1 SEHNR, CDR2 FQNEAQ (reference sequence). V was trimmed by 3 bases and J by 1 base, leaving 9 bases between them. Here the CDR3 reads CASSFSSLNYGYTF. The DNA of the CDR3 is TGTGCCAGCAGCTTTAGCAGCCTTAACTATGGCTACACCTTC.

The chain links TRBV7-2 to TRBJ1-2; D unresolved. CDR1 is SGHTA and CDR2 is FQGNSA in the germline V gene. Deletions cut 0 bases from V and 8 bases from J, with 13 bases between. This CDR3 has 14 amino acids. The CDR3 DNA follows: TGTGCCAGCAGCTTAGCGGACCCAACGGGGGGCTACACCTTC. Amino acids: CASSLADPTGGYTF.

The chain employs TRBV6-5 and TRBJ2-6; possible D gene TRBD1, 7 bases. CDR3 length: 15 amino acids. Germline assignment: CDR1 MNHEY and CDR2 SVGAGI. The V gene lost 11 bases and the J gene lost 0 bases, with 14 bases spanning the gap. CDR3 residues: CAAAGGFSGANVLTF. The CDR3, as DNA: TGTGCCGCGGCAGGGGGGTTCTCTGGGGCCAACGTCCTGACTTTC.

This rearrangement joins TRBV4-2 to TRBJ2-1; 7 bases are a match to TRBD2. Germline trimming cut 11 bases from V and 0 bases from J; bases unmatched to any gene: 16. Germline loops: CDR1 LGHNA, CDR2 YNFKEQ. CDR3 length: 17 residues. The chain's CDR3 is CAVDPGGVRSSYNEQFF. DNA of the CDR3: TGTGCCGTTGACCCGGGAGGCGTCCGAAGCTCCTACAATGAGCAGTTCTTC.

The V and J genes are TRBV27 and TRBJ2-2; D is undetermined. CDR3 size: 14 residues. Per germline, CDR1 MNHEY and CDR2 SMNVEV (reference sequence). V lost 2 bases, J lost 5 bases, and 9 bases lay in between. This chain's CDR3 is CASSLNQRTGELFF. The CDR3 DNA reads TGTGCCAGCAGTTTAAACCAGAGGACCGGGGAGCTGTTTTTT.

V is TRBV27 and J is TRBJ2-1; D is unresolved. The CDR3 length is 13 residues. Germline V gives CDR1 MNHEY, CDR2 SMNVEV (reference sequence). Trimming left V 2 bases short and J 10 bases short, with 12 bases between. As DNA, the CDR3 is TGTGCCAGCAGTTTAACCCCCCTCCGGGAGCAGTTCTTC. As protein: CASSLTPLREQFF.